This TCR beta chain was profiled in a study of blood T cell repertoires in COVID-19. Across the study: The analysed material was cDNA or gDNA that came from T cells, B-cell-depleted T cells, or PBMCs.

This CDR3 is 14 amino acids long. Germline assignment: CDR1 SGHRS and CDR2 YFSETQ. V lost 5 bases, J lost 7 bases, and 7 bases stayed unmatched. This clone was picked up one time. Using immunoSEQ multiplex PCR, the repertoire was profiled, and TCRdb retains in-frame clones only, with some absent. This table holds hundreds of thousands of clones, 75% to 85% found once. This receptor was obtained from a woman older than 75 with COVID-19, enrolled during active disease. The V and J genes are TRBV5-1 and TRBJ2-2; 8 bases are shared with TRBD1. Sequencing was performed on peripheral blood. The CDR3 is CASRSTGDVGELFF. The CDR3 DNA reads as TGCGCCAGCAGATCGACAGGGGACGTCGGGGAGCTGTTTTTT.